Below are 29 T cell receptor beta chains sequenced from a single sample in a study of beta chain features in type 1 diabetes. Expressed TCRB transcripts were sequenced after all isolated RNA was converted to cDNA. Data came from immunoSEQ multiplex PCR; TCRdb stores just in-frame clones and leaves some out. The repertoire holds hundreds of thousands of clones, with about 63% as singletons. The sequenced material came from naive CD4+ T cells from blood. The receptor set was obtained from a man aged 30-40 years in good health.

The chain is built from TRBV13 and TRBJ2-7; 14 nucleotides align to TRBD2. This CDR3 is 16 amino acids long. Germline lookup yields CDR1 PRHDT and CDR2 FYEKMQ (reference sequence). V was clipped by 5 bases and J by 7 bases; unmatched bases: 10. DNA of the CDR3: TGTGCCAGCAGCCCCCCGACTAGCGGGGGGGCATGGGAGCAGTACTTC. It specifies CASSPPTSGGAWEQYF.

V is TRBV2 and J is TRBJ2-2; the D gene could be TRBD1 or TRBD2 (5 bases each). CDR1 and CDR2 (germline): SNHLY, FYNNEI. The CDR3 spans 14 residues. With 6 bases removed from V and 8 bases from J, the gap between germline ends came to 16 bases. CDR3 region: CASRPGTASGELFF. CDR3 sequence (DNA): TGTGCCAGCAGGCCGGGGACGGCGTCGGGGGAGCTGTTTTTT. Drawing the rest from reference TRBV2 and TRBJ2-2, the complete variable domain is EPEVTQTPSHQVTQMGQEVILRCVPISNHLYFYWYRQILGQKVEFLVSFYNNEISEKSEIFDDQFSVERPDGSNFTLKIRSTKLEDSAMYFCASRPGTASGELFFGEGSRLTVL.

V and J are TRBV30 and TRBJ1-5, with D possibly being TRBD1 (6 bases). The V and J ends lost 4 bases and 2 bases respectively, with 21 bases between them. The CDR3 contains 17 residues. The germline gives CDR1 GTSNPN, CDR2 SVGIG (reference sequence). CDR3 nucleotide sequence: TGTGCCTGGACTCGACCCAGGGGCACGGGGGGCAATCAGCCCCAGCATTTT. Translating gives CAWTRPRGTGGNQPQHF.

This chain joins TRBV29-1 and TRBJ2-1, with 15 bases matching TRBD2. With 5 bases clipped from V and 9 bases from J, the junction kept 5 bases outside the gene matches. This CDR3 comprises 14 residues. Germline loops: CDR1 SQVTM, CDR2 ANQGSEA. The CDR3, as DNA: TGCAGCGTTAAGGGACTAGCGGGAGGATCTGAGCAGTTCTTC. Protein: CSVKGLAGGSEQFF.

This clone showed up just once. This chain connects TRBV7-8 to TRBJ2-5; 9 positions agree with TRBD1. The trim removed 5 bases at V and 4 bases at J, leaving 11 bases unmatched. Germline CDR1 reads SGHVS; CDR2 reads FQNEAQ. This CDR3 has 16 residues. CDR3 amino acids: CASSQLGQGIGETQYF. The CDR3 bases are TGTGCCAGCAGCCAACTGGGACAGGGCATAGGAGAGACCCAGTACTTC. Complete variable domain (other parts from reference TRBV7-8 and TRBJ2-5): GAGVSQSPRYKVAKRGQDVALRCDPISGHVSLFWYQQALGQGPEFLTYFQNEAQLDKSGLPSDRFFAERPEGSVSTLKIQRTQQEDSAVYLCASSQLGQGIGETQYFGPGTRLLVL.

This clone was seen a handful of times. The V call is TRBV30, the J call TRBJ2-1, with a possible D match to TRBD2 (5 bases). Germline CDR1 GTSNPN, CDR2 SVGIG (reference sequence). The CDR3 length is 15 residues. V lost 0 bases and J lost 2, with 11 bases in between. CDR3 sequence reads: CAWSVDFRPYNEQFF. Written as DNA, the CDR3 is TGTGCCTGGAGTGTGGACTTCCGACCCTACAATGAGCAGTTCTTC.

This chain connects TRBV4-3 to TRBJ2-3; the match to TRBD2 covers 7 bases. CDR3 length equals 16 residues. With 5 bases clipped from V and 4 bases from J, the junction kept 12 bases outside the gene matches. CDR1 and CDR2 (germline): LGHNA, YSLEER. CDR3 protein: CASSSTWEGLADTQYF. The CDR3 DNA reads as TGCGCCAGCAGCAGTACGTGGGAGGGCCTCGCAGATACGCAGTATTTT.

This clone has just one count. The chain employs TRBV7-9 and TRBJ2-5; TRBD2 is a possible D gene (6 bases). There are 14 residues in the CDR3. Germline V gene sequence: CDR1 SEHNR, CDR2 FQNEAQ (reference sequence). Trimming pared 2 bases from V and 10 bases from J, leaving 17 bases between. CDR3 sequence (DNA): TGTGCCAGCAGCTTAAGCGGGCCATCAGTGAACCAGTACTTC. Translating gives CASSLSGPSVNQYF.

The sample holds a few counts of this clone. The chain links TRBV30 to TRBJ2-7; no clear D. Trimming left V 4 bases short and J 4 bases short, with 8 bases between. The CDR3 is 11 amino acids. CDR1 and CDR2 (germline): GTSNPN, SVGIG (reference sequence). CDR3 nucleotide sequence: TGTGCCTGGAAACCCGCTTACGAGCAGTACTTC. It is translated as CAWKPAYEQYF.

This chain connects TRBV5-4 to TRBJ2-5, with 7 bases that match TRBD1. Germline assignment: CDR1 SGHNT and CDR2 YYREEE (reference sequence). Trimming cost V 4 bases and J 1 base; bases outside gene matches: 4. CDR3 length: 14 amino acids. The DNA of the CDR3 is TGTGCCAGCAGCCGAGGGACAGTCCAAGAGACCCAGTACTTC. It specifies CASSRGTVQETQYF.

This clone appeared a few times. CDR3: CASSRGTAYEQYF. CDR3 DNA: TGTGCCAGCAGCCGCGGGACAGCCTACGAGCAGTACTTC. The chain combines TRBV5-6 with TRBJ2-7, with a tentative D call TRBD1 (7 bases). The CDR3 extends over 13 amino acids. V lost 4 bases, J lost 2 bases, and 10 bases lay in between. The germline V gene has CDR1 SGHDT and CDR2 YYEEEE.

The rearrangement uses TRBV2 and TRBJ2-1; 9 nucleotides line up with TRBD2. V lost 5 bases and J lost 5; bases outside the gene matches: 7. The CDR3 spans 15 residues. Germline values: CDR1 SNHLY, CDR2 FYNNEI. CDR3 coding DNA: TGTGCCAGCAGTTATAGCGGGAGCGCCAACAATGAGCAGTTCTTC. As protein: CASSYSGSANNEQFF.

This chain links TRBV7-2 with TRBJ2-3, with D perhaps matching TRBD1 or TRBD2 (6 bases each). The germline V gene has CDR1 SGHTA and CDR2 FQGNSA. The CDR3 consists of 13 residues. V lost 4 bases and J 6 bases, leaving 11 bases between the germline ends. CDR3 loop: CASSSGAKDTQYF. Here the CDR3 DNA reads TGTGCCAGCAGCTCGGGGGCCAAGGATACGCAGTATTTT.

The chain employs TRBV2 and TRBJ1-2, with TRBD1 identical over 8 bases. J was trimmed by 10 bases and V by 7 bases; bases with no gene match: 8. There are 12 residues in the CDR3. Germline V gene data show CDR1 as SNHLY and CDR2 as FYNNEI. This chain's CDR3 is CASNLWTGHYTF. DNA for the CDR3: TGTGCCAGCAATCTGTGGACAGGGCACTACACCTTC.

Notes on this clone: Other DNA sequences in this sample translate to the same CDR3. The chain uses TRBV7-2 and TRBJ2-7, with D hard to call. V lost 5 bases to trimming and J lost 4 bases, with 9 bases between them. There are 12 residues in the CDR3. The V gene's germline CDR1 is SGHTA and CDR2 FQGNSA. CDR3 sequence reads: CASSPGPYEQYF. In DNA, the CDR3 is TGTGCCAGCAGCCCTGGGCCGTACGAGCAGTACTTC.

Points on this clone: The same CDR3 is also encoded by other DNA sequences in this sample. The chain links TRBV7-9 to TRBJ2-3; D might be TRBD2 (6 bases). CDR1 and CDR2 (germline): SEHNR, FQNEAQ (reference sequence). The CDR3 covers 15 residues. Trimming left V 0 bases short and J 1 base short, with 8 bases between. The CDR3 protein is CASSLASGRTDTQYF. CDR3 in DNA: TGTGCCAGCAGCTTAGCGAGCGGGCGCACAGATACGCAGTATTTT.

The CDR3 sequence: CAWSISRTSGRYNEQFF. In DNA, the CDR3 is TGTGCCTGGAGTATCTCGCGGACTAGCGGGCGCTACAATGAGCAGTTCTTC. This chain connects TRBV30 to TRBJ2-1; 11 bases align to TRBD2. Germline V gives CDR1 GTSNPN, CDR2 SVGIG (reference sequence). The ends lost 2 bases at V and 3 bases at J; junction bases unmatched: 9. The CDR3 runs to 17 residues.

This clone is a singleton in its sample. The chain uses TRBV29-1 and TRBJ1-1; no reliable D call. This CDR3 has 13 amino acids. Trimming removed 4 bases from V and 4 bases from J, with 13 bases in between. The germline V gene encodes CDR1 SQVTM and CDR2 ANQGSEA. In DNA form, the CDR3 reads TGCAGCGTTGCACCTTCGTGGGGCACTGAAGCTTTCTTT. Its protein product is CSVAPSWGTEAFF. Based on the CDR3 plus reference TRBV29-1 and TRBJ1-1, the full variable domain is SAVISQKPSRDICQRGTSLTIQCQVDSQVTMMFWYRQQPGQSLTLIATANQGSEATYESGFVIDKFPISRPNLTFSTLTVSNMSPEDSSIYLCSVAPSWGTEAFFGQGTRLTVV.

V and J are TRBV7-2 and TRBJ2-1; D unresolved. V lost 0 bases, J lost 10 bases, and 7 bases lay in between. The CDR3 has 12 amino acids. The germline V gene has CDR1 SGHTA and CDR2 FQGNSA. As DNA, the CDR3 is TGTGCCAGCAGCTTAGCGCCCGGGGAGCAGTTCTTC. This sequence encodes CASSLAPGEQFF.

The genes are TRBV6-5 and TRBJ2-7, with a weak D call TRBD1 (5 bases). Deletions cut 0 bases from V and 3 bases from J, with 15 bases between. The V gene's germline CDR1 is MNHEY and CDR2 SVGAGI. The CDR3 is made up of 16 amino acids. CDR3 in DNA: TGTGCCAGCAGTTACTCCGGAACTGGACACTTCTACGAGCAGTACTTC. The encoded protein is CASSYSGTGHFYEQYF.

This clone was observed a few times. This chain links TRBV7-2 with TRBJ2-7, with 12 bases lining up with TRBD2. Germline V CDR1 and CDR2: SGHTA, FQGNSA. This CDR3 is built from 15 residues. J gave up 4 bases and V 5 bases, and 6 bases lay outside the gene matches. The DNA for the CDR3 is TGTGCCAGCAGCCCCCTAGCGGGAGGGCCATACGAGCAGTACTTC. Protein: CASSPLAGGPYEQYF.

This CDR3 reads CSAARGLPNGRFF. The CDR3 bases are TGCAGCGCTGCTAGGGGACTCCCCAACGGGCGGTTCTTC. The chain joins TRBV29-1 to TRBJ2-1, with D tentatively TRBD2 (6 bases). V shed 7 bases and J shed 15 bases, with 25 bases lying between them. CDR1 is SQVTM, CDR2 ANQGSEA, per germline. This CDR3 contains 13 residues.

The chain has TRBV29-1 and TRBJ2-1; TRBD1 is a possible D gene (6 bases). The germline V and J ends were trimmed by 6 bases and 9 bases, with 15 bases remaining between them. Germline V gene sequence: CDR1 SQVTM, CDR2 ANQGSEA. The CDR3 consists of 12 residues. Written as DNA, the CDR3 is TGCAGCGTCACAGGGCAGGGTGGTGAGCAGTTCTTC. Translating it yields CSVTGQGGEQFF.

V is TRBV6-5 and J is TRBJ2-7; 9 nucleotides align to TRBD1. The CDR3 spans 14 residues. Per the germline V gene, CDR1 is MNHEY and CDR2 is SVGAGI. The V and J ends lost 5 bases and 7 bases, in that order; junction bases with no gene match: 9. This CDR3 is CASSNRDRVWEQYF. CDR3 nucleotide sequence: TGTGCCAGCAGTAACAGGGACAGGGTCTGGGAGCAGTACTTC.

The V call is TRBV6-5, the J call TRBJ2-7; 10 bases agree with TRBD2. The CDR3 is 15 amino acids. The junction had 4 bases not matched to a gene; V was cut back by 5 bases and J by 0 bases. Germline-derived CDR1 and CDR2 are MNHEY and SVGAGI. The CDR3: CASSASGRVSYEQYF. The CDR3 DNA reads TGTGCCAGCAGTGCTAGCGGGAGAGTCTCCTACGAGCAGTACTTC.

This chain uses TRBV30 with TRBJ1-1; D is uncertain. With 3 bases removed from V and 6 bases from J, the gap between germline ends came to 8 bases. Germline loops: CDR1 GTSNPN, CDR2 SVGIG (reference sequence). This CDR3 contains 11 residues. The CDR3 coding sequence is TGTGCCTGGAGAGGACGTGCTGAAGCTTTCTTT. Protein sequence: CAWRGRAEAFF.

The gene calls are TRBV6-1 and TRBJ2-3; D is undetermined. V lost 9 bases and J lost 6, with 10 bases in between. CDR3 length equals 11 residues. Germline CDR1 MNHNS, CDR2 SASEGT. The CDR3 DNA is TGTGCCAGTGCAGCACACGATACGCAGTATTTT. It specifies CASAAHDTQYF.

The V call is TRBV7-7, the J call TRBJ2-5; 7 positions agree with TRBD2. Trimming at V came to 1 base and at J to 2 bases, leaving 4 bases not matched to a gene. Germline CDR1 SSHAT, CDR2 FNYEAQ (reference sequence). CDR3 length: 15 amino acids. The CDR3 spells CASSLVASGQETQYF. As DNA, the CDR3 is TGTGCCAGCAGCTTAGTGGCTAGCGGACAAGAGACCCAGTACTTC. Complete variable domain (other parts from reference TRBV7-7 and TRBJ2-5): GAGVSQSPRYKVTKRGQDVTLRCDPISSHATLYWYQQALGQGPEFLTYFNYEAQPDKSGLPSDRFSAERPEGSISTLTIQRTEQRDSAMYRCASSLVASGQETQYFGPGTRLLVL.

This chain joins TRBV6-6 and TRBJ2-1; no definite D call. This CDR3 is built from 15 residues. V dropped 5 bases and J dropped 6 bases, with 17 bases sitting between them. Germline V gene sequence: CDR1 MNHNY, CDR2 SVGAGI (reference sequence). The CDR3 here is CASSVGSTVINEQFF. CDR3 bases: TGTGCCAGCAGTGTGGGTAGCACGGTGATCAATGAGCAGTTCTTC.